These T cell receptor beta chains were read from a single sample in a study of cytomegalovirus exposure and HLA in healthy donors. Assay used: immunoSEQ multiplex PCR; TCRdb lists only in-frame clones, some missing. The sample lists about 150,000 clones; 65% to 80% were seen once. Sequencing was done on a sample of PBMCs. The source of these receptors is a man aged 18 to 29 in good health and CMV-seronegative. The CDR3 runs from the conserved cysteine through the conserved F or W. The D gene is left open where the match is weak. Only some rows state a clone size, as once, few, many or a class for expanded clones.

V gene	clone size	J gene	D gene	CDR3 DNA	CDR3 protein
TRBV27	once	TRBJ1-1	.	TGTGCCAGCAGTTTCGGTGCCACTTCCGGAGCTTTCTTT	CASSFGATSGAFF
TRBV5-4	once	TRBJ2-3	TRBD2	TGTGCCAGCAGCTCAAGCGGGGGAGGCACAGATACGCAGTATTTT	CASSSSGGGTDTQYF
TRBV6-1	.	TRBJ1-1	.	TGTGCCAGCAGTGAAGCGACCCTAGTGAACACTGAAGCTTTCTTT	CASSEATLVNTEAFF
TRBV30	.	TRBJ1-2	.	TGTGCCTGGAGTGTCCTATCCAGGGCGCGCTACACCTTC	CAWSVLSRARYTF
TRBV25-1	.	TRBJ2-7	.	TGTGCCAGCAGTCCCTGGACAGCGAACGCCTACGAGCAGTACTTC	CASSPWTANAYEQYF
TRBV19	few	TRBJ1-1	TRBD1	TGTGCCAGTAGCCAACAGGGGGCGACTGAAGCTTTCTTT	CASSQQGATEAFF
TRBV7-2	.	TRBJ2-1	.	TGTGCCAGCAGCTTAGCGTTGGGGCAGTACAATGAGCAGTTCTTC	CASSLALGQYNEQFF
TRBV6-6	.	TRBJ2-5	TRBD1	TGTGCCAGCAGGAAAAACAGGGGTGAGACCCAGTACTTC	CASRKNRGETQYF
TRBV4-1	.	TRBJ1-1	.	TGCGCCAGCAGCCAAGATAGGGCCGGGGGGAATAGAAACACTGAAGCTTTCTTT	CASSQDRAGGNRNTEAFF
TRBV14	.	TRBJ2-7	TRBD1	TGTGCCAGCAGCCCGGGACAGGGGTACTACGAGCAGTACTTC	CASSPGQGYYEQYF
TRBV6-1	.	TRBJ1-2	TRBD1	TGTGCCGGCTCTCCAGGGGGCGGGAACTATGGCTACACCTTC	CAGSPGGGNYGYTF
TRBV2	.	TRBJ2-7	TRBD1	TGTGCCAGCAGTGAAAGGGGACAGGGGATCCCTTACTTC	CASSERGQGIPYF
TRBV14	.	TRBJ1-4	.	TGTGCCAGCAGCCAAGATCAGGGGTTGAATGAAAAACTGTTTTTT	CASSQDQGLNEKLFF
TRBV5-4	.	TRBJ2-5	.	TGTGCCAGCAGCTTGGACAACCGACAAGAGACCCAGTACTTC	CASSLDNRQETQYF
TRBV7-2	.	TRBJ1-6	.	TGTGCCAGCAGCTTAGTTGGACAGAATTCACCCCTCCACTTT	CASSLVGQNSPLHF
TRBV5-6	.	TRBJ2-5	TRBD1	TGTGCCAGCAGTGGACAGGTAGAGACCCAGTACTTC	CASSGQVETQYF
TRBV2	.	TRBJ1-4	.	TGTGCCAGCACTATCGAGACGGGAGCCGGAACTAATGAAAAACTGTTTTTT	CASTIETGAGTNEKLFF
TRBV29-1	.	TRBJ2-3	.	TGCAGCGGAAAAGGCCAGCGGGCATGGAATACGCAGTATTTT	CSGKGQRAWNTQYF
TRBV4-1	once	TRBJ2-3	TRBD2	TGCGCCAGCAGCCAAGACCGGGGGGGATCCTGGGTAGATACGCAGTATTTT	CASSQDRGGSWVDTQYF
TRBV7-6	.	TRBJ2-2	TRBD2	TGTGCCAGCAGCCTGACTAGCGGGGGGCCCGACACCGGGGAGCTGTTTTTT	CASSLTSGGPDTGELFF
TRBV29-1	once	TRBJ1-2	TRBD1	TGCAGCGTCTCTGGAGGGGACAGAGTATTCTATGGCTACACCTTC	CSVSGGDRVFYGYTF
TRBV5-1	.	TRBJ2-1	TRBD2	TGCGCCAGCAGCAGCTTAGCGGGGGGCCTCAATGAGCAGTTCTTC	CASSSLAGGLNEQFF
TRBV18	.	TRBJ2-1	TRBD2	TGTGCCAGCTCACCACCAGGCATAGCGGGGAATGAGCAGTTCTTC	CASSPPGIAGNEQFF
TRBV19	.	TRBJ2-2	TRBD2	TGTGCCAGTAGCGGACTAGCGGTCAACACCGGGGAGCTGTTTTTT	CASSGLAVNTGELFF
TRBV7-2	.	TRBJ1-1	.	TGTGCCAGCAGCTTTGACAGTTTAATGAACACTGAAGCTTTCTTT	CASSFDSLMNTEAFF
TRBV19	.	TRBJ1-6	TRBD1	TGTGCCAGTAGTGGCGGGACAGGGTTGCAGTCACCCCTCCACTTT	CASSGGTGLQSPLHF
TRBV5-1	.	TRBJ1-2	.	TGCGCCAGCAGCGAGGGACTGCTGGAAGGCTACACCTTC	CASSEGLLEGYTF